The 20 T cell receptor beta chains reported below all come from one sample, sequenced in a study of cytomegalovirus exposure and HLA in healthy donors (TCRdb year 2017). Libraries were built with the immunoSEQ multiplex PCR assay. For the multiplex PCR, a mixture combining 60 forward primers for TCR Vbeta segments and 13 reverse primers for TCR Jbeta segments was used. The source is immuneACCESS, and TCRdb retained only in-frame sequences with V and J called. Part of the clones is not carried over; for the studies checked, unresolved V genes explain less than half of this, and the remainder is unexplained. The sample table holds fewer than 200,000 clones. 6.5% of the sample lies in the top ten. Sequenced: PBMCs. All receptors derive from a man aged 25 to 40 in good health and CMV-seronegative.

This chain joins TRBV19 and TRBJ2-5; D is unresolved. This CDR3 has 13 residues. V lost 3 bases and J lost 4, with 9 bases in between. Germline assignment: CDR1 LNHDA and CDR2 SQIVND (reference sequence). The CDR3 here is CASSMYGSETQYF. The CDR3 coding sequence is TGTGCCAGTAGTATGTATGGCTCAGAGACCCAGTACTTC.

J is TRBJ1-5 and V is TRBV18; tentative D call: TRBD1 (5 bases). The V gene's germline CDR1 is KGHSH and CDR2 LQKENI. The CDR3 contains 18 residues. V was shortened by 3 bases and J by 0 bases, with 18 bases between the two germline ends. CDR3 amino acids: CASSPIQTALYSNQPQHF. CDR3 bases: TGTGCCAGCTCACCGATTCAGACAGCCCTCTATAGCAATCAGCCCCAGCATTTT.

This chain uses TRBV4-1 with TRBJ1-5; possible D gene TRBD1, 6 bases. V was shortened by 4 bases and J by 5 bases, with 12 bases between the two germline ends. CDR1 is MGHRA, CDR2 YSYEKL, per germline. CDR3 size: 14 residues. CDR3 residues: CASSPLQGDQPQHF. CDR3 bases: TGCGCCAGCAGCCCGTTACAGGGTGATCAGCCCCAGCATTTT.

The chain joins TRBV28 to TRBJ1-1; TRBD1 aligns across 8 bases. The V and J ends lost 5 bases and 4 bases, in that order; junction bases with no gene match: 9. Looked up from germline, CDR1 is MDHEN and CDR2 is SYDVKM. The CDR3 has 15 amino acids. DNA for the CDR3: TGTGCCAGCAGTACCGGGACAGGCCGCGGCACTGAAGCTTTCTTT. It is translated as CASSTGTGRGTEAFF.

This chain links TRBV30 with TRBJ2-6; TRBD2 might be the D (6 bases). V was shortened by 5 bases and J by 3 bases, with 8 bases between the two germline ends. This CDR3 spans 13 amino acids. Germline CDR1 is GTSNPN and CDR2 is SVGIG (reference sequence). DNA for the CDR3: TGTGCCTGGGGAGGGTATGGGGCCAACGTCCTGACTTTC. Translation gives CAWGGYGANVLTF.

This chain links TRBV5-4 with TRBJ2-2; tentative D call: TRBD2 (5 bases). Germline CDR1 SGHNT, CDR2 YYREEE (reference sequence). CDR3 length equals 14 residues. Trimming cost V 4 bases and J 2 bases, with 9 bases left between them. Here the CDR3 DNA reads TGTGCCAGCAGCAGAGGACTCAACACCGGGGAGCTGTTTTTT. It codes for CASSRGLNTGELFF.

Note on this clone: Other DNA sequences from this sample encode an identical CDR3 as well. This chain links TRBV18 with TRBJ1-5; D remains unclear. This CDR3 is built from 14 residues. CDR1 is KGHSH, CDR2 LQKENI, per germline. V lost 0 bases and J lost 0, with 3 bases in between. The CDR3 nucleotides read TGTGCCAGCTCACCACCGAGTAGCAATCAGCCCCAGCATTTT. It codes for CASSPPSSNQPQHF.

J is TRBJ2-1 and V is TRBV10-1, with 14 bases aligning to TRBD2. The CDR3 runs to 19 residues. Per germline, CDR1 WNHNN and CDR2 SYGVQD (reference sequence). The J segment lost 2 bases and the V segment lost 5 bases, leaving 11 bases of the junction unmatched. The CDR3 region has the DNA TGCGCCAGCAGTCCCATAGGACTAGCGGGGGGCCTCGCCTACAATGAGCAGTTCTTC. The encoded protein is CASSPIGLAGGLAYNEQFF.

The chain links TRBV9 to TRBJ2-7, with D possibly being TRBD2 (6 bases). Trimming took 2 bases from V and 4 from J, leaving 16 bases between them. Germline CDR1 and CDR2: SGDLS and YYNGEE. CDR3 length: 15 residues. CDR3 DNA: TGTGCCAGCAGCGTCGATCTCGGGACTGGTTACGAGCAGTACTTC. Residues: CASSVDLGTGYEQYF.

V gene TRBV7-3 combines with J gene TRBJ2-5; maybe TRBD2 (7 bases). Trimming removed 4 bases from V and 4 bases from J, with 19 bases in between. The germline V gene has CDR1 SGHTA and CDR2 FQGTGA. The CDR3 has 16 residues. The CDR3 protein is CASSSDGRGRRETQYF. The CDR3 coding sequence is TGTGCCAGCAGCTCCGATGGGAGGGGGAGGAGAGAGACCCAGTACTTC.

The rearrangement uses TRBV28 and TRBJ2-2, with D maybe TRBD1 (6 bases). Germline V CDR1 and CDR2: MDHEN, SYDVKM. Trimming pared 8 bases from V and 2 bases from J, leaving 15 bases between. This CDR3 comprises 15 residues. The CDR3 loop reads CASWLGASNTGELFF. In DNA, the CDR3 is TGTGCCAGCTGGCTGGGGGCCTCAAACACCGGGGAGCTGTTTTTT.

The J gene is TRBJ2-2, the V gene TRBV9; D may be TRBD1 (5 bases). Trimming removed 2 bases from V and 0 bases from J, with 11 bases in between. This CDR3 is built from 16 residues. CDR1 SGDLS and CDR2 YYNGEE come from the germline V gene. The CDR3 DNA reads TGTGCCAGCAGCGTCTCCGGACAACCGAACACCGGGGAGCTGTTTTTT. Translated: CASSVSGQPNTGELFF.

The chain employs TRBV6-6 and TRBJ1-2; D remains ambiguous. The V gene's germline CDR1 is MNHNY and CDR2 SVGAGI (reference sequence). V lost 2 bases and J 8 bases, leaving 9 bases between the germline ends. The CDR3 runs 12 residues. The CDR3: CASSYGRSGYTF. CDR3 nucleotide sequence: TGTGCCAGCAGTTACGGCCGGAGCGGCTACACCTTC.

The chain combines TRBV7-9 with TRBJ2-5, with a tentative D call TRBD2 (6 bases). The CDR3 sequence is 16 residues long. Germline assignment: CDR1 SEHNR and CDR2 FQNEAQ (reference sequence). V dropped 1 base and J dropped 1 base, with 13 bases sitting between them. The CDR3 sequence: CASSLGLAVFQETQYF. The CDR3 DNA sequence: TGTGCCAGCAGCTTAGGATTAGCGGTTTTCCAAGAGACCCAGTACTTC.

The rearrangement links TRBV29-1 to TRBJ1-1, with D hard to call. V lost 6 bases and J 2 bases, leaving 10 bases between the germline ends. The CDR3 extends over 12 amino acids. Germline CDR1 and CDR2: SQVTM and ANQGSEA. For the CDR3, the DNA is TGCAGCGTAATCAAGAGCAACACTGAAGCTTTCTTT. Its protein is CSVIKSNTEAFF.

The chain is built from TRBV30 and TRBJ1-6; 8 positions match TRBD1. This CDR3 contains 14 residues. V trimming: 2 bases; J trimming: 7 bases; junction bases outside the gene matches: 4. Germline V lookup: CDR1 GTSNPN, CDR2 SVGIG (reference sequence). CDR3 DNA sequence: TGTGCCTGGAGTCTGGGACAGGCCAATTCACCCCTCCACTTT. This encodes CAWSLGQANSPLHF. Combining the CDR3 with reference TRBV30 and TRBJ1-6 gives the whole variable domain SQTIHQWPATLVQPVGSPLSLECTVEGTSNPNLYWYRQAAGRGLQLLFYSVGIGQISSEVPQNLSASRPQDRQFILSSKKLLLSDSGFYLCAWSLGQANSPLHFGNGTRLTVT.

This rearrangement joins TRBV7-9 to TRBJ1-5, with D possibly being TRBD1 (5 bases). V lost 0 bases and J lost 9, with 12 bases in between. This CDR3 spans 14 amino acids. Germline loops: CDR1 SEHNR, CDR2 FQNEAQ (reference sequence). The CDR3 spells CASSLASGEGPQHF. In nucleotides, the CDR3 is TGTGCCAGCAGCTTAGCGTCGGGGGAAGGGCCCCAGCATTTT.

The rearrangement joins TRBV28 to TRBJ1-5, with a weak D call TRBD1 (6 bases). Between the trimmed V and J ends, which lost 7 bases and 5 bases, there was a span of 15 bases. This CDR3 is built from 14 residues. CDR1 MDHEN and CDR2 SYDVKM come from the germline V gene. CDR3 coding DNA: TGTGCCAGCACCTACACAGGGATGGATCAGCCCCAGCATTTT. Its translation is CASTYTGMDQPQHF. Full variable domain (remainder filled in from reference TRBV28 and TRBJ1-5): DVKVTQSSRYLVKRTGEKVFLECVQDMDHENMFWYRQDPGLGLRLIYFSYDVKMKEKGDIPEGYSVSREKKERFSLILESASTNQTSMYLCASTYTGMDQPQHFGDGTRLSIL.

The V and J genes are TRBV7-9 and TRBJ1-4; no clear D gene. Deletions cut 2 bases from V and 8 bases from J, with 18 bases between. Germline assignment: CDR1 SEHNR and CDR2 FQNEAQ (reference sequence). The CDR3 is made up of 16 amino acids. The CDR3 bases are TGTGCCAGCAGCTTATCCCGGGGAGGACTAGGGGAAAAACTGTTTTTT. Translation: CASSLSRGGLGEKLFF.

V and J are TRBV13 and TRBJ1-2; 7 bases align to TRBD1. CDR3 length equals 15 residues. Germline V gene sequence: CDR1 PRHDT, CDR2 FYEKMQ (reference sequence). V lost 8 bases and J lost 4; bases outside the gene matches: 13. The CDR3 region is CASYLYRGVGYGYTF. CDR3 DNA: TGTGCCAGCTACCTTTACAGGGGCGTGGGCTATGGCTACACCTTC.